Listed below are T cell receptor beta chains from one sample, sequenced in a study of T cells in tumors after PD-1 blockade. Data came from immunoSEQ multiplex PCR; TCRdb stores just in-frame clones and leaves some out. Here the sample spans 4,700 or so clones, about 66% being singletons. This sample comprised tumor tissue, obtained before anti-PD-1 treatment. Receptor source: a human donor with cutaneous squamous cell carcinoma. Each CDR3 is given with its conserved first and last residue. The order of the fields is CDR3 protein, clone size, V gene. Size is omitted from some rows. Given values are once, few, many or a class for expanded clones.

CDR3aa: CAWSTGSGNTIYF
abundance: .
v_gene: TRBV30

CDR3aa: CASSLDAKNIQYF
abundance: .
v_gene: TRBV5-5

CDR3aa: CASNRQGLTDTQYF
abundance: .
v_gene: TRBV7-9

CDR3aa: CASSPRDPLSPLHF
abundance: .
v_gene: TRBV18

CDR3aa: CASRGHSTDTQYF
abundance: .
v_gene: TRBV6-5

CDR3aa: CASSYSGEQFF
abundance: .
v_gene: TRBV6-5

CDR3aa: CASSEPIRWGTDTQYF
abundance: few
v_gene: TRBV6-1

CDR3aa: CASSLDRGGARNEQYF
abundance: .
v_gene: TRBV5-1

CDR3aa: CASSLPASGNTIYF
abundance: .
v_gene: TRBV5-4

CDR3aa: CASSPPGGDNTEAFF
abundance: few
v_gene: TRBV3-1/TRBV3-2

CDR3aa: CASSSGQYHEQYF
abundance: .
v_gene: TRBV5-1

CDR3aa: CSVETGSQYF
abundance: .
v_gene: TRBV29-1

CDR3aa: CASAGTVNEKLFF
abundance: .
v_gene: TRBV19

CDR3aa: CASRPSDSYGYTF
abundance: few
v_gene: TRBV2

CDR3aa: CASNAGTLGQETQYF
abundance: .
v_gene: TRBV2

CDR3aa: CASSSISGGRHF
abundance: .
v_gene: TRBV6-5

CDR3aa: CASSVGPAAGGEAFF
abundance: .
v_gene: TRBV9